This TCR beta chain originates from a study of T cell repertoires in cytomegalovirus infection. Study background: Through public TCR beta signatures, both CMV infection and matching HLA type were indicated. General study findings and limits: The study identified carriers of CMV plus the relevant HLA from cumulative public TCR beta family frequency. Ex vivo responses were dominated by HLA-C-restricted CMV-specific TCR beta clonotypes.

Comment on this clonotype: Its antigen is as yet unknown.

TCRdb redid the calling of the reads with MiXCR, one entry per CDR3 protein. The data hold about 740,000 distinct CDR3 sequences, with roughly 36% observed a single time. The ends were cut back, 6 bases at V and 7 bases at J, with 21 bases in the middle. This CDR3 has 15 residues. The germline CDR1 and CDR2 sequences are MDHEN and SYDVKM. This rearrangement joins TRBV28 to TRBJ1-1, with D possibly being TRBD1 (5 bases). The clonotype originates from a human donor in good health (CMV status not recorded). Some clones in this sample may be carry-over from other donors' samples. Material: PBMCs. The DNA of the CDR3 is TGTGCCAGCAGCCGGACCTTAGACAGACGGGATGAAGCTTTCTTT. This translates into CASSRTLDRRDEAFF.